This record concerns one TCR beta chain sequence. No antigen is known for it. Nominally healthy donors provided the samples, though records likely missed some immune exposures. This entry is derived from a study of cytomegalovirus exposure and HLA in healthy donors. Study outcomes and limitations: A later analysis linked around 15,000 TCR beta sequences to HLA alleles at 0.05 false discovery rate.

Germline V lookup: CDR1 SGHTA, CDR2 FQGTGA. This CDR3 is built from 15 residues. Trimming removed 3 bases at V and 4 bases at J, with 15 bases between. The PCR used 60 Vbeta and 13 Jbeta primers. The table came from immunoSEQ multiplex PCR; TCRdb's copy has only in-frame clones and leaves some out. The sample contains 100,000 to 150,000 clones, approximately 80% of which appear only once. The rearrangement links TRBV7-3 to TRBJ1-2; TRBD1 is a possible D gene (6 bases). The sample comprised PBMCs. The TCR was taken from a man aged 40-50 years in good health and CMV-seronegative. The CDR3 bases are TGTGCCAGCAGCTTGGGGTTAGGGGACACCTATGGCTACACCTTC. It translates to CASSLGLGDTYGYTF.